A selection of T cell receptor beta chains follows, all from one sample in a study of blood T cells in healthy people across ages. Each CDR3 protein is one row after TCRdb ran MiXCR on the 5' RACE reads. The table lists about a million distinct CDR3 sequences, 48% of them singletons. The source material was blood. The receptors were sampled from a man younger than 45 in good health. Each CDR3 is given with its conserved first and last residue. A D gene is named only where the DNA matches it firmly. Size is omitted from some rows. Given values are once, few, many or a class for expanded clones.

d_call: TRBD1
clone_size: -
j_call: TRBJ2-6
v_call: TRBV11-1
cdr3_length: 15
cdr3_aa: CASRQGAVGANVLTF
cdr3_nt: TGTGCCAGCAGACAGGGGGCGGTTGGGGCCAACGTCCTGACTTTC

d_call: -
clone_size: -
j_call: TRBJ2-5
v_call: TRBV10-3
cdr3_length: 14
cdr3_aa: CAISRRLTEETQYF
cdr3_nt: TGTGCCATCAGTCGAAGACTGACGGAAGAGACCCAGTACTTC

d_call: TRBD2
clone_size: -
j_call: TRBJ2-3
v_call: TRBV5-8
cdr3_length: 17
cdr3_aa: CASSGLAGGPFTDTQYF
cdr3_nt: TGTGCCAGCAGCGGGTTAGCGGGAGGGCCTTTCACAGATACGCAGTATTTT

d_call: -
clone_size: -
j_call: TRBJ2-1
v_call: TRBV6-5
cdr3_length: 16
cdr3_aa: CASSMFSGGTPNEQFF
cdr3_nt: TGTGCCAGCAGTATGTTTTCCGGGGGGACACCTAATGAGCAGTTCTTC

d_call: TRBD2
clone_size: once
j_call: TRBJ2-7
v_call: TRBV4-2
cdr3_length: 18
cdr3_aa: CASSQDRMGLALSYEQYF
cdr3_nt: TGTGCCAGCAGCCAAGACCGCATGGGACTAGCTCTATCCTACGAGCAGTACTTC

d_call: -
clone_size: few
j_call: TRBJ1-2
v_call: TRBV12-3/TRBV12-4
cdr3_length: 12
cdr3_aa: CASSLSRRGYTF
cdr3_nt: TGTGCCAGCAGTTTATCCCGAAGGGGCTACACCTTC

d_call: TRBD1
clone_size: -
j_call: TRBJ2-3
v_call: TRBV5-1
cdr3_length: 13
cdr3_aa: CATGTDDTDTQYF
cdr3_nt: TGCGCCACCGGGACAGACGACACAGATACGCAGTATTTT

d_call: -
clone_size: few
j_call: TRBJ2-7
v_call: TRBV9
cdr3_length: 14
cdr3_aa: CAREFRDTWDEQYF
cdr3_nt: TGTGCCCGCGAATTCAGGGATACTTGGGACGAGCAGTACTTC

d_call: -
clone_size: many
j_call: TRBJ2-6
v_call: TRBV10-3
cdr3_length: 15
cdr3_aa: CAISEPPVGANVLTF
cdr3_nt: TGTGCCATCAGTGAGCCGCCAGTCGGGGCCAACGTCCTGACTTTC

d_call: TRBD2
clone_size: many
j_call: TRBJ2-3
v_call: TRBV4-2
cdr3_length: 15
cdr3_aa: CASSPLAGATDTQYF
cdr3_nt: TGTGCCAGCAGCCCCCTAGCGGGGGCTACAGATACGCAGTATTTT

d_call: TRBD2
clone_size: -
j_call: TRBJ2-1
v_call: TRBV3-1
cdr3_length: 16
cdr3_aa: CASSQDGGLAGNEQFF
cdr3_nt: TGTGCCAGCAGCCAAGATGGGGGACTAGCGGGAAATGAGCAGTTCTTC